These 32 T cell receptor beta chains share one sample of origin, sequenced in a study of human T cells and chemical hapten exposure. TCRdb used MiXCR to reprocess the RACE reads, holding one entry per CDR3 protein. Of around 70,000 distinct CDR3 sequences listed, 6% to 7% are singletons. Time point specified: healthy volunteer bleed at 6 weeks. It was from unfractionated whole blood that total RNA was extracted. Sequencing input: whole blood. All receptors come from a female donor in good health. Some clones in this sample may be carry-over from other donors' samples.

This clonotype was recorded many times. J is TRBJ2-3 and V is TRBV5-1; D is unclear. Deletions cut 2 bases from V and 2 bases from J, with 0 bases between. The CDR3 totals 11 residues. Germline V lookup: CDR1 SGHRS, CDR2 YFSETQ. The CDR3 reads CASSFTDTQYF. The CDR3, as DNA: TGCGCCAGCAGCTTCACAGATACGCAGTATTTT.

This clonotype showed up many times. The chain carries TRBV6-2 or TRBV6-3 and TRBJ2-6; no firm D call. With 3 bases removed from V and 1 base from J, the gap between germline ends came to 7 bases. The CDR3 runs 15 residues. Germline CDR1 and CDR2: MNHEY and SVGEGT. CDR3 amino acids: CASSYLLSGANVLTF. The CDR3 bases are TGTGCCAGCAGTTATTTACTGTCTGGGGCCAACGTCCTGACTTTC.

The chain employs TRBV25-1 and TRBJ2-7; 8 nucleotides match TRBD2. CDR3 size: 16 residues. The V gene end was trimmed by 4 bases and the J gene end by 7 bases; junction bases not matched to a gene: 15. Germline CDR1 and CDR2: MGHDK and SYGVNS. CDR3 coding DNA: TGTGCCAGCAGTGCCCTTCCCAGCGGGAGATGGGATGAGCAGTACTTC. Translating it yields CASSALPSGRWDEQYF.

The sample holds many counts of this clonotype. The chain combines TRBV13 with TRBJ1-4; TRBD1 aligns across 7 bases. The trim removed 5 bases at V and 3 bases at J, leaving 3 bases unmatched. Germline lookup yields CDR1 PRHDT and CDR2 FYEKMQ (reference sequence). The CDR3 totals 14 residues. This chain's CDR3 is CASSQTGSNEKLFF. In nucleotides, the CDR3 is TGTGCCAGCAGCCAGACAGGGTCTAATGAAAAACTGTTTTTT.

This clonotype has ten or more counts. As DNA, the CDR3 is TGTGCCTGGAGTGTTCAGGTGAACACTGAAGCTTTCTTT. Protein: CAWSVQVNTEAFF. V and J are TRBV30 and TRBJ1-1; D is unresolved. The CDR3 is made up of 13 amino acids. V was clipped by 0 bases and J by 0 bases, with 5 bases between them. Germline CDR1 reads GTSNPN; CDR2 reads SVGIG (reference sequence).

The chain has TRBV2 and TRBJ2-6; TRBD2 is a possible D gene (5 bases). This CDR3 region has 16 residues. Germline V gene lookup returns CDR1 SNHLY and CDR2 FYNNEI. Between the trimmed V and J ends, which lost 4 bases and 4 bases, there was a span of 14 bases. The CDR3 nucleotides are TGTGCCAGCAGTGGCGGGTGGGTTACCGGGGCCAACGTCCTGACTTTC. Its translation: CASSGGWVTGANVLTF.

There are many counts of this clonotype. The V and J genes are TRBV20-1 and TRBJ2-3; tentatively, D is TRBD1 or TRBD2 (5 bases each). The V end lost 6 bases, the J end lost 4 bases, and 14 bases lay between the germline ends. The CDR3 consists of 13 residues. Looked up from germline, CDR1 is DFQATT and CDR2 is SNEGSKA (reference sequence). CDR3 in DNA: TGCAGTGCCCCGGGGCGGTTCCCAGATACGCAGTATTTT. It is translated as CSAPGRFPDTQYF.

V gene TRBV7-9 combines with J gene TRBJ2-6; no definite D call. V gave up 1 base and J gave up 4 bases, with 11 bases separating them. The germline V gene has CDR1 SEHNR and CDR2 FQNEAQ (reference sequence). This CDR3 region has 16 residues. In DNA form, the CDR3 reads TGTGCCAGCAGCTTAGAGTTCCAGTCCGGGGCCAACGTCCTGACTTTC. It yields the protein CASSLEFQSGANVLTF.

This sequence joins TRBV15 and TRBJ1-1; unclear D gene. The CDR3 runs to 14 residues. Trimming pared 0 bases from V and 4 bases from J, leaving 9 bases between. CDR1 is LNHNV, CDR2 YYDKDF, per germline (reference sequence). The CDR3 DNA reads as TGTGCCACCAGCAGAGACGGCTCCGGCACTGAAGCTTTCTTT. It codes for CATSRDGSGTEAFF.

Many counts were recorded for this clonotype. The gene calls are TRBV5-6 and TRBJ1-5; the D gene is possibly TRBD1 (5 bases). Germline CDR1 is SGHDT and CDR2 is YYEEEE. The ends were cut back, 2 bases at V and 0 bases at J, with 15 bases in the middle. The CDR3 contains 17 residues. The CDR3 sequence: CASSLGVEGYSNQPQHF. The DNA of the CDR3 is TGTGCCAGCAGCTTAGGGGTTGAAGGTTATAGCAATCAGCCCCAGCATTTT. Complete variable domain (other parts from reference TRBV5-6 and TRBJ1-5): DAGVTQSPTHLIKTRGQQVTLRCSPKSGHDTVSWYQQALGQGPQFIFQYYEEEERQRGNFPDRFSGHQFPNYSSELNVNALLLGDSALYLCASSLGVEGYSNQPQHFGDGTRLSIL.

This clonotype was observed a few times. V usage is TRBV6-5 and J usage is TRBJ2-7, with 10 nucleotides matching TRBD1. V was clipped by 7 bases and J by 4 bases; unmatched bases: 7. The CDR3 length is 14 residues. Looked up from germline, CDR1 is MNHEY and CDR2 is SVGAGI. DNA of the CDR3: TGTGCCAGCAAAGGCCGGGACAGGGGTTACGAGCAGTACTTC. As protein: CASKGRDRGYEQYF.

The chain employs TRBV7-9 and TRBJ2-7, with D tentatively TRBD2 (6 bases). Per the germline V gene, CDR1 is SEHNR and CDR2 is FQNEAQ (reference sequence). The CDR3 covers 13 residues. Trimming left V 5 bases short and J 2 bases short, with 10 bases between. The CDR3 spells CASSHREAYEQYF. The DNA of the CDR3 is TGTGCCAGCAGCCATAGGGAGGCCTACGAGCAGTACTTC.

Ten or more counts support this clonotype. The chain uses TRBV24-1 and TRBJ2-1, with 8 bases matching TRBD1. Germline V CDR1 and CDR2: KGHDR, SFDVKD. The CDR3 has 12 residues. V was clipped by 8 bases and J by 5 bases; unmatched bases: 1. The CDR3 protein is CATTQGDNEQFF. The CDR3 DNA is TGTGCCACCACACAGGGGGACAATGAGCAGTTCTTC.

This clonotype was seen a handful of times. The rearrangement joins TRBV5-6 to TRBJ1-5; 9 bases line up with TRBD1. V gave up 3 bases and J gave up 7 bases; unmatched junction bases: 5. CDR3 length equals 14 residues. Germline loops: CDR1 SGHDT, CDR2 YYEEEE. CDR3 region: CASSSEQGAQPQHF. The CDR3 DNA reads TGTGCCAGCAGCTCGGAACAGGGGGCCCAGCCCCAGCATTTT.

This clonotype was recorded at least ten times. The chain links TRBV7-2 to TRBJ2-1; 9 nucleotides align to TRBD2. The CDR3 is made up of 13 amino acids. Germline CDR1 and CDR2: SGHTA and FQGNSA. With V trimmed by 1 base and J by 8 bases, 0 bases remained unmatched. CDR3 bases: TGTGCCAGCAGCTTAGGGACTAGCGATGAGCAGTTCTTC. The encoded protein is CASSLGTSDEQFF.

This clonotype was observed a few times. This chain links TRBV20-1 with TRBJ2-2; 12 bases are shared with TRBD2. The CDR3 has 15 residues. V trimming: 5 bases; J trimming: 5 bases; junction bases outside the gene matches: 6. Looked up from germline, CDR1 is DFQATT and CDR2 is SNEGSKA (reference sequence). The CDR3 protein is CSASTSGSLTGELFF. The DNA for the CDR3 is TGCAGTGCTTCGACTAGCGGGAGCTTAACCGGGGAGCTGTTTTTT.

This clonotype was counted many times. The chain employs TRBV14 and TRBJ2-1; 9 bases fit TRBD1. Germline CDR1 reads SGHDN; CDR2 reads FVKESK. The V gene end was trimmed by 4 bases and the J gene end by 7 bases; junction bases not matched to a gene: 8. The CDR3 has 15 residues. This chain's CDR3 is CASSLPGQGGNEQFF. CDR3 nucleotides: TGTGCCAGCAGCCTTCCGGGACAGGGAGGGAATGAGCAGTTCTTC.

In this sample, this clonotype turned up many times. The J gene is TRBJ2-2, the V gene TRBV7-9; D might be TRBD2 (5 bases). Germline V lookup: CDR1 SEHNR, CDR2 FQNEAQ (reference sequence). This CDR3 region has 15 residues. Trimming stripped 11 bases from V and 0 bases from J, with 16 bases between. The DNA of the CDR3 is TGTGCCGCCACGGTGCGGGCGGCGAACACCGGGGAGCTGTTTTTT. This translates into CAATVRAANTGELFF.

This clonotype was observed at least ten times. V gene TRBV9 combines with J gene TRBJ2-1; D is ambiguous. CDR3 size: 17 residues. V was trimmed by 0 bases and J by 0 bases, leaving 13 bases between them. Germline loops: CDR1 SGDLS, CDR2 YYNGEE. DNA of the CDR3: TGTGCCAGCAGCGTAGATGCGAGGTCTAGCTCCTACAATGAGCAGTTCTTC. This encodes CASSVDARSSSYNEQFF.

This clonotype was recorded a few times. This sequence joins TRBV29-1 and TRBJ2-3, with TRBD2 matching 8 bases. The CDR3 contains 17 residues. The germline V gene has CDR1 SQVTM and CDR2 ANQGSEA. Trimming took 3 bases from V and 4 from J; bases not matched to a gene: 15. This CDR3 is CSVESFLGAGAADTQYF. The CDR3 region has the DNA TGCAGCGTTGAGAGCTTCCTCGGAGCGGGAGCTGCAGATACGCAGTATTTT.

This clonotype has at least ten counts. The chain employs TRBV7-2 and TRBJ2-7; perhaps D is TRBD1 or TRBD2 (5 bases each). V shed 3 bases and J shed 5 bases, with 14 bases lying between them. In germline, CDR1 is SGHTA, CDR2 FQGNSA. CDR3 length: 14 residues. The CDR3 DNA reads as TGTGCCAGCAGCTTTCTTGGGGGAGCCGACGAGCAGTACTTC. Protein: CASSFLGGADEQYF.

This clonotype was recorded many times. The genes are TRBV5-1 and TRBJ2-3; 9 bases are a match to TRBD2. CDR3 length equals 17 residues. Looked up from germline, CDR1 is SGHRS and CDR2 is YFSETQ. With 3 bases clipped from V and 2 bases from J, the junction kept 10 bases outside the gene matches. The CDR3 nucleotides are TGCGCCAGCAGCTCGTGGACGAGCGGGAGGCCCACAGATACGCAGTATTTT. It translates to CASSSWTSGRPTDTQYF.

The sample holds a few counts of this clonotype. CDR3 in amino acids: CASSGSQGSYEQYF. In DNA, the CDR3 is TGTGCCAGCAGTGGGTCGCAGGGATCCTACGAGCAGTACTTC. This chain uses TRBV25-1 with TRBJ2-7; D possibly corresponds to TRBD1 (5 bases). The CDR3 has 14 amino acids. CDR1 MGHDK and CDR2 SYGVNS come from the germline V gene. V was trimmed by 4 bases and J by 1 base, leaving 11 bases between them.

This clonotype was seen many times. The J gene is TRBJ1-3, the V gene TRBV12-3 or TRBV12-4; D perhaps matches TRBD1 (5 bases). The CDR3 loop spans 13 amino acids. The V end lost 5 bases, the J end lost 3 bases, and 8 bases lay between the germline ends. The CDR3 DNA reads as TGTGCCAGCAGTCAGGGATTTGGAAACACCATATATTTT. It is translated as CASSQGFGNTIYF.

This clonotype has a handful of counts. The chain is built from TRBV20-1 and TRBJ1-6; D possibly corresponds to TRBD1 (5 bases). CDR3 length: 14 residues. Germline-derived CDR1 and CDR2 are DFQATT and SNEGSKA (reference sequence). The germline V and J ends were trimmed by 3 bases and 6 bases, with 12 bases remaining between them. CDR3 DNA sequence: TGCAGTGCTAGTAACCAGGGCGCTAATTCACCCCTCCACTTT. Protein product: CSASNQGANSPLHF.

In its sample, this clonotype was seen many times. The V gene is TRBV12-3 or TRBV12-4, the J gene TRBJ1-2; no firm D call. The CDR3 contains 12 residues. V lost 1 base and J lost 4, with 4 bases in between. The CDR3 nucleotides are TGTGCCAGCAGTTTAGGATCCTATGGCTACACCTTC. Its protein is CASSLGSYGYTF.

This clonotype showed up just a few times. CDR3 amino acids: CASSFSPDQPQHF. DNA for the CDR3: TGTGCCAGCAGTTTTTCTCCCGATCAGCCCCAGCATTTT. This sequence joins TRBV12-3 or TRBV12-4 and TRBJ1-5; no reliable D call. The CDR3 runs to 13 residues. The V gene lost 3 bases and the J gene lost 5 bases, with 8 bases spanning the gap.

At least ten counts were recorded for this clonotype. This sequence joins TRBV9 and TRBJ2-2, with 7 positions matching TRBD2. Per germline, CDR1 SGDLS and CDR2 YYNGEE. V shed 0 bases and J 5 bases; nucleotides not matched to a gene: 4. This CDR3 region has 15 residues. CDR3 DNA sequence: TGTGCCAGCAGCGTAGGTGGGAGGGGAACCGGGGAGCTGTTTTTT. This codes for CASSVGGRGTGELFF. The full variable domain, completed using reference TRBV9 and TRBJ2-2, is DSGVTQTPKHLITATGQRVTLRCSPRSGDLSVYWYQQSLDQGLQFLIQYYNGEERAKGNILERFSAQQFPDLHSELNLSSLELGDSALYFCASSVGGRGTGELFFGEGSRLTVL.

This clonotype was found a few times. CDR3 bases: TGTGCCAGCAGAGGGCCGATCTACGAGCAGTACTTC. Protein product: CASRGPIYEQYF. This sequence joins TRBV28 and TRBJ2-7; no clear D gene. Germline values: CDR1 MDHEN, CDR2 SYDVKM. This CDR3 is 12 amino acids long. The ends were cut back, 6 bases at V and 3 bases at J, with 9 bases in the middle.

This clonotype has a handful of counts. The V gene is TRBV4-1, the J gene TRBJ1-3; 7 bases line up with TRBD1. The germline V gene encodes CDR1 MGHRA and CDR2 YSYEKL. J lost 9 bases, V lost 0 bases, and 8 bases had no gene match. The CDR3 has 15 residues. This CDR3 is CASSQEKTGVGTIYF. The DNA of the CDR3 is TGCGCCAGCAGCCAAGAGAAAACAGGGGTCGGCACCATATATTTT.

The CDR3 region has the DNA TGCAGTGCTTTCAGAGCGGGAGGAGAAGAGACCCAGTACTTC. The encoded protein is CSAFRAGGEETQYF. The chain employs TRBV20-1 and TRBJ2-5, with 9 bases identical to TRBD2. The CDR3 is 14 residues long. CDR1 is DFQATT, CDR2 SNEGSKA, per germline (reference sequence). With 5 bases clipped from V and 3 bases from J, the junction kept 7 bases outside the gene matches.

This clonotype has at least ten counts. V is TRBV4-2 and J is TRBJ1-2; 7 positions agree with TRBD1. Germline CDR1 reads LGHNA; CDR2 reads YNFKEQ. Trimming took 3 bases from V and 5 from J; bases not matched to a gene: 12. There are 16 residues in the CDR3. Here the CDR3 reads CASSQALGQAGYGYTF. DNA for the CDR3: TGTGCCAGCAGCCAGGCCTTAGGACAGGCCGGATATGGCTACACCTTC.